This T cell receptor beta chain was sequenced during a study of beta chain features in type 1 diabetes. Of the isolated RNA, all was reverse transcribed, and so the sequenced material was expressed TCRB transcripts. The method was immunoSEQ multiplex PCR; TCRdb's version includes in-frame clones alone and lacks a portion of them. The table records fewer than 350,000 clones, around 19% of them present only once. Findings of the study overall: Sequencing from cDNA could over-represent high-TCR-expressing cells.

CD45RO/CCR7/CD25/CD127/CD95/CD27 separated CD4+ naive, central memory, regulatory and stem cell-like memory cells by sorting. Purities in excess of 98% were seen in all sorted populations. This clone was observed a few times. Its antigen remains unknown. The CDR3 extends over 14 amino acids. V lost 0 bases, J lost 3 bases, and 8 bases lay in between. Per the germline V gene, CDR1 is SGHDN and CDR2 is FVKESK. Sequencing was done on a sample of naive CD4+ T cells from blood. The receptor's source is a woman aged 18 to 35 in good health. The rearrangement joins TRBV14 to TRBJ1-1, with D unclear. CDR3 nucleotides: TGTGCCAGCAGCCAAGATTCGGGGTACACTGAAGCTTTCTTT. Its protein is CASSQDSGYTEAFF.